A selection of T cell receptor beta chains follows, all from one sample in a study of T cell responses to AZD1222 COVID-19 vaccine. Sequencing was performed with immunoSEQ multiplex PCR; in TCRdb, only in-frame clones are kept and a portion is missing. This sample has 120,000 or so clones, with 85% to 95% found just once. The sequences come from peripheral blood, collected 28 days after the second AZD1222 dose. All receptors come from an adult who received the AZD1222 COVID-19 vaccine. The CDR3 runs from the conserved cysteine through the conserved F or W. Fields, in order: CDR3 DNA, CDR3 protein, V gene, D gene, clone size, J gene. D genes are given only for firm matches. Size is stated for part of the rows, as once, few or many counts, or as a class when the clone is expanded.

cdr3_nt: TGTGCCAGCAGCCTGAGGCAGGGGGCGAATGAAAAACTGTTTTTT
cdr3_aa: CASSLRQGANEKLFF
v_call: TRBV7-9
d_call: TRBD1
clone_size: .
j_call: TRBJ1-4

cdr3_nt: TGTGCCACCAGCAGAGCCGAGGACACTGAAGCTTTCTTT
cdr3_aa: CATSRAEDTEAFF
v_call: TRBV15
d_call: .
clone_size: once
j_call: TRBJ1-1

cdr3_nt: TGTGCCAGCAGCCAAACTCTAGCGGGGGGTCAAGAGACCCAGTACTTC
cdr3_aa: CASSQTLAGGQETQYF
v_call: TRBV3-1/TRBV3-2
d_call: TRBD2
clone_size: .
j_call: TRBJ2-5

cdr3_nt: TGTGCCAGCAGCTTTAAGCCGGAGTTTGAAGCTTTCTTT
cdr3_aa: CASSFKPEFEAFF
v_call: TRBV9
d_call: .
clone_size: .
j_call: TRBJ1-1

cdr3_nt: TGTGCCAGCAGTTTAACCGGGCGGGAGCAGTACTTC
cdr3_aa: CASSLTGREQYF
v_call: TRBV12-3/TRBV12-4
d_call: .
clone_size: once
j_call: TRBJ2-7

cdr3_nt: TGCGCCAGCAGCCAAGTGGATAGCCTACCACGGGAGCAGTACTTC
cdr3_aa: CASSQVDSLPREQYF
v_call: TRBV4-3
d_call: .
clone_size: .
j_call: TRBJ2-7

cdr3_nt: TGTGCCAGCAGCTTTAGGAGGGCCGTAAATGAGCAGTTCTTC
cdr3_aa: CASSFRRAVNEQFF
v_call: TRBV11-2
d_call: .
clone_size: .
j_call: TRBJ2-1

cdr3_nt: TGCGCCAGCAGCCAAGTGCCAGATACGCAGTATTTT
cdr3_aa: CASSQVPDTQYF
v_call: TRBV4-1
d_call: .
clone_size: .
j_call: TRBJ2-3

cdr3_nt: TGTGCCAGCAGCCAAGCCCCCAGGGACTATGAGCAGTTCTTC
cdr3_aa: CASSQAPRDYEQFF
v_call: TRBV4-2
d_call: .
clone_size: .
j_call: TRBJ2-1

cdr3_nt: TGTGCCAGCAGCTTGGCGGGGGCCCAAGCTAACTATGGCTACACCTTC
cdr3_aa: CASSLAGAQANYGYTF
v_call: TRBV5-5
d_call: .
clone_size: .
j_call: TRBJ1-2

cdr3_nt: TGTGCCAGTAGTATAGGCCCAGGATTCGGTCAGCCCCAGCATTTT
cdr3_aa: CASSIGPGFGQPQHF
v_call: TRBV19
d_call: .
clone_size: .
j_call: TRBJ1-5

cdr3_nt: TGTGCCAGCAGCTGGGGAAGTAACACAGATACGCAGTATTTT
cdr3_aa: CASSWGSNTDTQYF
v_call: TRBV7-2
d_call: .
clone_size: .
j_call: TRBJ2-3

cdr3_nt: TGTGCCAGCAGTTATCTAAAACGGGGACAGCCCCAGCATTTT
cdr3_aa: CASSYLKRGQPQHF
v_call: TRBV6-2/TRBV6-3
d_call: .
clone_size: .
j_call: TRBJ1-5

cdr3_nt: TGTGCCAGAGGGACAGCGAACACTGAAGCTTTCTTT
cdr3_aa: CARGTANTEAFF
v_call: TRBV2
d_call: TRBD1
clone_size: .
j_call: TRBJ1-1

cdr3_nt: TGTGCCAGCAGCGTAGAGGGTAGCTATAATTCACCCCTCCACTTT
cdr3_aa: CASSVEGSYNSPLHF
v_call: TRBV9
d_call: .
clone_size: .
j_call: TRBJ1-6

cdr3_nt: TGTGCCAGCAGCCAGTGGGACGGGTCCTACAATGAGCAGTTCTTC
cdr3_aa: CASSQWDGSYNEQFF
v_call: TRBV3-1/TRBV3-2
d_call: .
clone_size: .
j_call: TRBJ2-1

cdr3_nt: TGTGCCAGCAGTTTAGCGGAGCCCTACGAGCAGTACTTC
cdr3_aa: CASSLAEPYEQYF
v_call: TRBV28
d_call: .
clone_size: .
j_call: TRBJ2-7

cdr3_nt: TGCGCCAGCAGTCCCGGACAGGAGAGCACAGATACGCAGTATTTT
cdr3_aa: CASSPGQESTDTQYF
v_call: TRBV5-1
d_call: TRBD1
clone_size: .
j_call: TRBJ2-3

cdr3_nt: TGTGCCAGTAGTATAGAGGGGGTTAGGGCAGATACGCAGTATTTT
cdr3_aa: CASSIEGVRADTQYF
v_call: TRBV19
d_call: .
clone_size: .
j_call: TRBJ2-3

cdr3_nt: TGTGCCAGCTCACCCGCCTACGAGCAGTACTTC
cdr3_aa: CASSPAYEQYF
v_call: TRBV18
d_call: .
clone_size: .
j_call: TRBJ2-7

cdr3_nt: TGTGCCAGTAGTCGACAGGTGAACACTGAAGCTTTCTTT
cdr3_aa: CASSRQVNTEAFF
v_call: TRBV19
d_call: .
clone_size: .
j_call: TRBJ1-1

cdr3_nt: TGTGCCAGCAGCTTAGAAGGGCGTGAAGCTTTCTTT
cdr3_aa: CASSLEGREAFF
v_call: TRBV28
d_call: .
clone_size: .
j_call: TRBJ1-1

cdr3_nt: TGTGCCAGCAGTTACTTGGGCAGGGGCCTCTTTGATGGCTACACCTTC
cdr3_aa: CASSYLGRGLFDGYTF
v_call: TRBV6-5
d_call: .
clone_size: once
j_call: TRBJ1-2

cdr3_nt: TGTGCCAGCAGTTCTTTCACAGATACGCAGTATTTT
cdr3_aa: CASSSFTDTQYF
v_call: TRBV6-9
d_call: .
clone_size: .
j_call: TRBJ2-3

cdr3_nt: TGCGCCAGCAGCCTACTCGAGGGCACTCAGCCCCAGCATTTT
cdr3_aa: CASSLLEGTQPQHF
v_call: TRBV4-3
d_call: .
clone_size: .
j_call: TRBJ1-5

cdr3_nt: TGTGCCAGCAGTACGACTAGCTGGCGAGAGACCCAGTACTTC
cdr3_aa: CASSTTSWRETQYF
v_call: TRBV6-2/TRBV6-3
d_call: TRBD2
clone_size: .
j_call: TRBJ2-5

cdr3_nt: TGTGCCAGCAGCCCCAGAACAGGGGGCGCCGAAAAACTGTTTTTT
cdr3_aa: CASSPRTGGAEKLFF
v_call: TRBV6-2/TRBV6-3
d_call: TRBD1
clone_size: .
j_call: TRBJ1-4

cdr3_nt: TGTGCCAGCAGTGCCGTAGAGACAGGGATCGATGAGCAGTTCTTC
cdr3_aa: CASSAVETGIDEQFF
v_call: TRBV9
d_call: TRBD1
clone_size: .
j_call: TRBJ2-1

cdr3_nt: TGTGCTAGTGGATCCCTAACCGGGTCCATCCACGAGCAGTACTTC
cdr3_aa: CASGSLTGSIHEQYF
v_call: TRBV12-5
d_call: .
clone_size: .
j_call: TRBJ2-7

cdr3_nt: TGTGCCAGTAGTATCAAAGGAGATACTGAAGCTTTCTTT
cdr3_aa: CASSIKGDTEAFF
v_call: TRBV19
d_call: .
clone_size: .
j_call: TRBJ1-1

cdr3_nt: TGCGCCAGCAGCCAAGATCCCTCCTTTGAAAGCCATGGCTACACCTTC
cdr3_aa: CASSQDPSFESHGYTF
v_call: TRBV4-3
d_call: .
clone_size: once
j_call: TRBJ1-2

cdr3_nt: TGTGCCAGCAGTTTAAATGAGGGGGCCCCTGAAGCTTTCTTT
cdr3_aa: CASSLNEGAPEAFF
v_call: TRBV27
d_call: TRBD1
clone_size: .
j_call: TRBJ1-1

cdr3_nt: TGTGCCAGCAGCGTCAGGGCTGGAAACACCATATATTTT
cdr3_aa: CASSVRAGNTIYF
v_call: TRBV9
d_call: .
clone_size: .
j_call: TRBJ1-3

cdr3_nt: TGTGCCAGCAGTTACTCGGGACCTCCCGGGGAGCTGTTTTTT
cdr3_aa: CASSYSGPPGELFF
v_call: TRBV6-5
d_call: .
clone_size: .
j_call: TRBJ2-2

cdr3_nt: TGTGCCAGCAGCTTAGATCCAGGACGTGGAAACACCATATATTTT
cdr3_aa: CASSLDPGRGNTIYF
v_call: TRBV7-2
d_call: .
clone_size: .
j_call: TRBJ1-3

cdr3_nt: TGTGCCAGCAGCCTCGGGACAGGGGATTCACCCCTCCACTTT
cdr3_aa: CASSLGTGDSPLHF
v_call: TRBV7-9
d_call: TRBD1
clone_size: .
j_call: TRBJ1-6

cdr3_nt: TGTGCCTGGAGATGGCTAACCGGGGAGCTGTTTTTT
cdr3_aa: CAWRWLTGELFF
v_call: TRBV30
d_call: .
clone_size: .
j_call: TRBJ2-2

cdr3_nt: TGTGCCAGCGTGGACATTCTGAACACTGAAGCTTTCTTT
cdr3_aa: CASVDILNTEAFF
v_call: TRBV27
d_call: .
clone_size: .
j_call: TRBJ1-1

cdr3_nt: TGTGCCAGCTCGCGGCGGGGGGGAGCTGGAAACAATGAGCAGTTCTTC
cdr3_aa: CASSRRGGAGNNEQFF
v_call: TRBV18
d_call: TRBD2
clone_size: .
j_call: TRBJ2-1

cdr3_nt: TGTGCCAGCAGTGACACAGGGTCCCAATCTGGGGCCAACGTCCTGACTTTC
cdr3_aa: CASSDTGSQSGANVLTF
v_call: TRBV6-4
d_call: .
clone_size: .
j_call: TRBJ2-6